This T cell receptor (beta chain) emerged from a study of blood T cell repertoires in COVID-19. Study details: Spain, Italy and the United States supplied samples that represented acute and convalescent COVID-19. PBMCs, B-cell-depleted T cells, or T cells provided the cDNA or gDNA that made up the material.

CDR1 and CDR2 (germline): LGHNA, YSLEER. The V gene end was trimmed by 4 bases and the J gene end by 4 bases; junction bases not matched to a gene: 6. The CDR3 runs to 15 residues. Those enrolled in Seattle joined during active infection and were followed longitudinally afterward. In the authors' methods: Estimated nucleated cell counts came from reference gene primer amplification. The repertoire was sequenced with immunoSEQ multiplex PCR; TCRdb's copy has only in-frame clones and lacks some. V, J and clone size are those of that table, while D and trimming were read from the DNA. This repertoire shows about 99,000 clones, around 88% found once; its top ten account for 2.1%.

Sequenced: peripheral blood. The chain combines TRBV4-3 with TRBJ2-1; 8 bases align to TRBD1. The sequence was obtained from a middle-aged man with COVID-19, enrolled during active disease. DNA for the CDR3: TGCGCCAGCAGCCCCCGGGACAGGAGTTACAATGAGCAGTTCTTC. Translated, it gives CASSPRDRSYNEQFF.